Listed below are T cell receptor beta chains from one sample, sequenced in a study of CD8+ T cells in alopecia areata. Profiling relied on immunoSEQ multiplex PCR, and the TCRdb table lists in-frame clones only, not all of them. This sample has 150,000 to 250,000 clones; about 60% occur once, and the top ten carry roughly 3.3%. Here the sequenced sample was CD4+ T cells sorted from blood, taken at week 4, from a patient treated with tofacitinib. These receptors were collected from a human donor with alopecia areata. Both conserved end residues are part of each CDR3. The order of the fields is clone size, V gene, D gene, J gene, CDR3 DNA, CDR3 protein. D genes are given only for firm matches. Expanded clones are given a class, and other clones once, few, many or no size at all.

clone size: .
V gene: TRBV11-2
D gene: TRBD2
J gene: TRBJ2-1
CDR3 DNA: TGTGCCAGCAGCTTAGTTCGACTAGCGGGCCCTTACAATGAGCAGTTCTTC
CDR3 protein: CASSLVRLAGPYNEQFF

clone size: .
V gene: TRBV29-1
D gene: TRBD1
J gene: TRBJ2-5
CDR3 DNA: TGCAGCGTTGGACAGGGTCAAGAGACCCAGTACTTC
CDR3 protein: CSVGQGQETQYF

clone size: .
V gene: TRBV9
D gene: .
J gene: TRBJ1-1
CDR3 DNA: TGTGCCACCTCCAATGTTCAAATGAACACTGAAGCTTTCTTT
CDR3 protein: CATSNVQMNTEAFF

clone size: few
V gene: TRBV10-3
D gene: TRBD1
J gene: TRBJ2-1
CDR3 DNA: TGTGCCATCAGTGAGAAACGACAGGGGGCGCGGAATGAGCAGTTCTTC
CDR3 protein: CAISEKRQGARNEQFF

clone size: .
V gene: TRBV4-1
D gene: TRBD1
J gene: TRBJ1-1
CDR3 DNA: TGCGCCAGCAGCCAAGTGGCAGGGGGCAGGAACACTGAAGCTTTCTTT
CDR3 protein: CASSQVAGGRNTEAFF

clone size: .
V gene: TRBV4-3
D gene: TRBD1
J gene: TRBJ1-2
CDR3 DNA: TGCGCCAGCAGCCAAGATCCGGGACAGGGAAGCTCCTATGGCTACACCTTC
CDR3 protein: CASSQDPGQGSSYGYTF

clone size: few
V gene: TRBV7-9
D gene: TRBD1
J gene: TRBJ2-7
CDR3 DNA: TGTGCCAGCAGCTCGGCGGGACAGGGAGAGCAGTACTTC
CDR3 protein: CASSSAGQGEQYF

clone size: .
V gene: TRBV19
D gene: .
J gene: TRBJ1-2
CDR3 DNA: TGTGCCAGTACTTTGGGACAAGCTAATGGCTACACCTTC
CDR3 protein: CASTLGQANGYTF

clone size: few
V gene: TRBV27
D gene: .
J gene: TRBJ2-7
CDR3 DNA: TGTGCCAGCAGTTTACGGGCTGACAGTGCCTCCTACGAGCAGTACTTC
CDR3 protein: CASSLRADSASYEQYF

clone size: .
V gene: TRBV30
D gene: .
J gene: TRBJ2-5
CDR3 DNA: TGTGCCTGGAGCTCACTGCGAGAGACCCAGTACTTC
CDR3 protein: CAWSSLRETQYF

clone size: .
V gene: TRBV28
D gene: TRBD1
J gene: TRBJ2-1
CDR3 DNA: TGTGCCAGCAGTTCACCGGGACAGGGCTACAATGAGCAGTTCTTC
CDR3 protein: CASSSPGQGYNEQFF

clone size: .
V gene: TRBV30
D gene: .
J gene: TRBJ2-3
CDR3 DNA: TGTGCCTGGAAACAGCGGGGCACAGATACGCAGTATTTT
CDR3 protein: CAWKQRGTDTQYF

clone size: .
V gene: TRBV4-1
D gene: .
J gene: TRBJ2-5
CDR3 DNA: TGCGCCAGCAGCCATTTAGGGTGGGGGGAGACCCAGTACTTC
CDR3 protein: CASSHLGWGETQYF

clone size: few
V gene: TRBV29-1
D gene: .
J gene: TRBJ1-4
CDR3 DNA: TGCAGCGTTGGGCTAGGGGGGGAAAAACTGTTTTTT
CDR3 protein: CSVGLGGEKLFF

clone size: .
V gene: TRBV27
D gene: .
J gene: TRBJ2-4
CDR3 DNA: TGTGCCAGCAGGCCAGGGGCTTTGAACATTCAGTACTTC
CDR3 protein: CASRPGALNIQYF

clone size: .
V gene: TRBV10-3
D gene: .
J gene: TRBJ1-1
CDR3 DNA: TGTGCCATCAGTGACAGGAACACTGAAGCTTTCTTT
CDR3 protein: CAISDRNTEAFF

clone size: many
V gene: TRBV7-2
D gene: .
J gene: TRBJ2-7
CDR3 DNA: TGTGCCAGCAGCTTAGGGAAGGGACCCACCTACGAGCAGTACTTC
CDR3 protein: CASSLGKGPTYEQYF

clone size: few
V gene: TRBV14
D gene: .
J gene: TRBJ2-7
CDR3 DNA: TGTGCCAGCAGCCAAGTACTAAGCGGCGAGCAGTACTTC
CDR3 protein: CASSQVLSGEQYF

clone size: .
V gene: TRBV29-1
D gene: .
J gene: TRBJ2-3
CDR3 DNA: TGCAGCGTGGTGCAAGAGCGAGATACGCAGTATTTT
CDR3 protein: CSVVQERDTQYF

clone size: .
V gene: TRBV10-3
D gene: TRBD1
J gene: TRBJ2-7
CDR3 DNA: TGTGCCATCAGTGACCCAGGGGGAAGGTCCTACGAGCAGTACTTC
CDR3 protein: CAISDPGGRSYEQYF

clone size: few
V gene: TRBV5-1
D gene: TRBD2
J gene: TRBJ2-5
CDR3 DNA: TGCGCCAGCAGCTTCCAGCCCCAATTGACTAGCGGGGGAGAGACCCAGTACTTC
CDR3 protein: CASSFQPQLTSGGETQYF

clone size: few
V gene: TRBV2
D gene: .
J gene: TRBJ2-5
CDR3 DNA: TGTGCCAGCCACGGACTGGAAGAGACCCAGTACTTC
CDR3 protein: CASHGLEETQYF

clone size: .
V gene: TRBV29-1
D gene: TRBD1
J gene: TRBJ2-7
CDR3 DNA: TGCAGCGTTGACGCAGCTCTAGGGACAGGGGGCTACGAGCAGTACTTC
CDR3 protein: CSVDAALGTGGYEQYF

clone size: .
V gene: TRBV12-5
D gene: TRBD2
J gene: TRBJ2-7
CDR3 DNA: TGTGCTAGTGGTTTGGTATTAGCGGGGGGCTCCTTTTACGAGCAGTACTTC
CDR3 protein: CASGLVLAGGSFYEQYF

clone size: .
V gene: TRBV2
D gene: .
J gene: TRBJ2-3
CDR3 DNA: TGTGCCAGCAGGGCACGGGCGACAGATACGCAGTATTTT
CDR3 protein: CASRARATDTQYF

clone size: .
V gene: TRBV28
D gene: .
J gene: TRBJ2-5
CDR3 DNA: TGTGCCAGCAGTTTAGGCGGACGAGAGACCCAGTACTTC
CDR3 protein: CASSLGGRETQYF